Only one count was recorded for the clone carrying this T cell receptor beta chain. Genomic DNA acted as the template from which TCR beta VDJ combination and CDR3 sequence profiling were carried out. In TCRdb, the reads were re-called with MiXCR into one record per CDR3 protein. The data contain under 250,000 distinct CDR3 sequences, around three fifths of them singletons. CDR1 is SGDLS, CDR2 YYNGEE, per germline. Trimming removed 0 bases at V and 4 bases at J, with 13 bases between. The CDR3 length is 15 residues. Flow cytometry had shown expanded CD8+CD57+ cells in the patients chosen for sequencing. This record belongs to a study of CD8+CD57+ T cells in acquired aplastic anemia.

The TCR sequence derives from a human donor with aplastic anemia. This sequence joins TRBV9 and TRBJ1-2; possible D gene TRBD1, 6 bases. Sequenced material: sorted CD4+, CD8+, or CD8+CD57+ T cells (not recorded which) from PBMCs. CDR3 in amino acids: CASSVGAGGFYGYTF. The CDR3 DNA sequence: TGTGCCAGCAGCGTAGGAGCGGGGGGCTTCTATGGCTACACCTTC.